The 22 T cell receptor beta chains reported below all come from one sample, sequenced in a study of CD4 T cells in relation to SARS-CoV-2 and coronaviruses. Produced via immunoSEQ multiplex PCR; TCRdb's table is partial and in-frame only. Among 65,000 or so clones listed, about 87% were seen once. Before the COVID-19 pandemic, during about 2011-2019, CD4+ T cells were taken from unexposed donors. The sample comprised memory CD4+ T cells from PBMCs. These TCRs come from a human donor in good health.

The chain couples TRBV28 to TRBJ2-1; 7 bases align to TRBD2. The CDR3 extends over 18 amino acids. Germline CDR1 and CDR2: MDHEN and SYDVKM. The ends lost 4 bases at V and 5 bases at J; junction bases unmatched: 17. CDR3 nucleotides: TGTGCCAGCAGTTCCTCCCAGTGGTGGCGGGAGAAAAACAATGAGCAGTTCTTC. Translation gives CASSSSQWWREKNNEQFF.

This chain uses TRBV5-1 with TRBJ2-4, with 8 bases matching TRBD2. This CDR3 is 16 amino acids long. Germline lookup yields CDR1 SGHRS and CDR2 YFSETQ. The V and J ends lost 4 bases and 2 bases, in that order; junction bases with no gene match: 8. The CDR3, as DNA: TGCGCCAGCAGCCCGGGGGGGCGTGCGACCAAAAACATTCAGTACTTC. Protein sequence: CASSPGGRATKNIQYF.

The chain carries TRBV27 and TRBJ2-1; D ambiguous. The CDR3 sequence is 14 residues long. The germline V and J ends were trimmed by 0 bases and 6 bases, with 9 bases remaining between them. CDR1 is MNHEY and CDR2 is SMNVEV in the germline V gene (reference sequence). The CDR3 DNA reads TGTGCCAGCAGTTTATCGCGACGGGTCAATGAGCAGTTCTTC. Translation: CASSLSRRVNEQFF.

J is TRBJ2-7 and V is TRBV19; D is unresolved. V lost 1 base and J 3 bases, leaving 7 bases between the germline ends. Germline lookup yields CDR1 LNHDA and CDR2 SQIVND (reference sequence). The CDR3 runs 13 residues. The CDR3 loop is CASSIAVGYEQYF. The DNA for the CDR3 is TGTGCCAGTAGTATAGCTGTGGGCTACGAGCAGTACTTC. Drawing the rest from reference TRBV19 and TRBJ2-7, the complete variable domain is DGGITQSPKYLFRKEGQNVTLSCEQNLNHDAMYWYRQDPGQGLRLIYYSQIVNDFQKGDIAEGYSVSREKKESFPLTVTSAQKNPTAFYLCASSIAVGYEQYFGPGTRLTVT.

The chain has TRBV29-1 and TRBJ2-5; 8 bases map to TRBD2. The CDR3 totals 14 residues. The trim removed 6 bases at V and 5 bases at J, leaving 11 bases unmatched. CDR1 SQVTM and CDR2 ANQGSEA come from the germline V gene. The CDR3 loop is CSVGDGRASETQYF. The CDR3 bases are TGCAGCGTGGGAGACGGGAGGGCCTCCGAGACCCAGTACTTC.

The chain recombines TRBV19 with TRBJ1-6, with D unclear. V shed 1 base and J shed 0 bases, with 10 bases lying between them. CDR3 length equals 17 residues. Germline assignment: CDR1 LNHDA and CDR2 SQIVND (reference sequence). The DNA of the CDR3 is TGTGCCAGTAGTATAGGGGTAACGAGCTCCTATAATTCACCCCTCCACTTT. Protein: CASSIGVTSSYNSPLHF.

J is TRBJ2-3 and V is TRBV21-1. TRBV21-1 constitutes a pseudogene. CDR3 length: 13 amino acids. In DNA form, the CDR3 reads TGTGCCAGCAGCTTTTACCGAAAAGATACGCAGTATTTT. Residues: CASSFYRKDTQYF.

The chain carries TRBV6-6 and TRBJ2-5; D may be TRBD1 or TRBD2 (6 bases each). CDR3 length: 14 amino acids. V shed 10 bases and J shed 5 bases, with 20 bases lying between them. Germline values: CDR1 MNHNY, CDR2 SVGAGI (reference sequence). The CDR3 nucleotides read TGTGCCACCAGCAAAGGTGGGGGGCAGGAGACCCAGTACTTC. Residues: CATSKGGGQETQYF.

This chain uses TRBV7-3 with TRBJ1-4; a possible D gene is TRBD1 (5 bases). Per the germline V gene, CDR1 is SGHTA and CDR2 is FQGTGA. The CDR3 spans 14 residues. The germline V and J ends were trimmed by 5 bases and 7 bases, with 14 bases remaining between them. CDR3 DNA: TGTGCCAGCAGCGAACAGGTTGGGGGTGAAAAACTGTTTTTT. This sequence encodes CASSEQVGGEKLFF.

The chain combines TRBV19 with TRBJ2-1; D might be TRBD1 or TRBD2, each matching 5 bases. V was pared by 3 bases and J by 7 bases, with 10 bases between. The CDR3 is made up of 13 amino acids. Per germline, CDR1 LNHDA and CDR2 SQIVND (reference sequence). CDR3 in amino acids: CASSMMRGNEQFF. The CDR3 nucleotides are TGTGCCAGTAGTATGATGAGGGGTAATGAGCAGTTCTTC.

V usage is TRBV6-5 and J usage is TRBJ1-2; possibly TRBD1 for D (6 bases). This CDR3 contains 14 residues. Trimming stripped 6 bases from V and 0 bases from J, with 11 bases between. CDR1 and CDR2 from the germline V gene are MNHEY and SVGAGI. CDR3 loop: CASRRTAANYGYTF. The CDR3 nucleotides are TGTGCCAGCAGAAGGACAGCAGCTAACTATGGCTACACCTTC.

This rearrangement joins TRBV7-8 to TRBJ2-3; TRBD1 matches 8 bases. Germline V gene sequence: CDR1 SGHVS, CDR2 FQNEAQ. The CDR3 totals 15 residues. V trimming: 5 bases; J trimming: 10 bases; junction bases outside the gene matches: 14. CDR3 bases: TGTGCCAGCAGCCCATTAGGCGGAGGACAGGGCCCGCAGTATTTT. Translation gives CASSPLGGGQGPQYF.

The chain joins TRBV5-1 to TRBJ2-5, with 7 bases identical to TRBD2. The CDR3 extends over 14 amino acids. Germline V gene lookup returns CDR1 SGHRS and CDR2 YFSETQ. V shed 6 bases, J shed 1 base, and the junction held 6 bases outside the gene matches. The CDR3 protein is CASTSAGTQETQYF. The CDR3 nucleotides read TGCGCCAGCACCTCAGCGGGGACCCAAGAGACCCAGTACTTC.

V usage is TRBV29-1 and J usage is TRBJ1-5, with D maybe TRBD1 (5 bases). This CDR3 has 14 amino acids. V lost 0 bases and J lost 6, with 12 bases in between. Germline V gives CDR1 SQVTM, CDR2 ANQGSEA. The CDR3 region is CSVEEDKAGQPQHF. The CDR3, as DNA: TGCAGCGTTGAAGAGGACAAGGCCGGTCAGCCCCAGCATTTT.

The rearrangement links TRBV28 to TRBJ2-3, with 7 bases aligning to TRBD1. Germline V gene data show CDR1 as MDHEN and CDR2 as SYDVKM. The J segment lost 1 base and the V segment lost 4 bases, leaving 2 bases of the junction unmatched. This CDR3 has 14 amino acids. The CDR3 here is CASSSGQRTDTQYF. The DNA for the CDR3 is TGTGCCAGCAGTTCGGGACAGCGCACAGATACGCAGTATTTT.

This clone is deemed medium-sized. CDR3 DNA: TGTGCCAGCAGCCGACAGGGTAGCTCTGGAAACACCATATATTTT. Its translation: CASSRQGSSGNTIYF. V is TRBV27 and J is TRBJ1-3, with TRBD1 matching over 7 bases. Germline CDR1 and CDR2: MNHEY and SMNVEV (reference sequence). Losses at the gene ends were 6 bases for V and 0 bases for J; bases not matched to a gene: 5. The CDR3 runs 15 residues.

The rearrangement links TRBV5-4 to TRBJ2-7, with 9 bases identical to TRBD1. CDR1 is SGHNT and CDR2 is YYREEE in the germline V gene (reference sequence). The CDR3 has 15 amino acids. After removal of 5 bases from V and 0 bases from J, the junction contained 6 bases not matched to a gene. Here the CDR3 DNA reads TGTGCCAGCAGATGGGACAGGGCTCCCTCCTACGAGCAGTACTTC. Its translation is CASRWDRAPSYEQYF.

This chain connects TRBV4-1 to TRBJ2-3; 10 nucleotides agree with TRBD2. This CDR3 spans 18 amino acids. Germline CDR1 reads MGHRA; CDR2 reads YSYEKL. V dropped 4 bases and J dropped 4; count of bases not matched to a gene: 14. The CDR3 is CASSRGGIAGGGADTQYF. The CDR3 DNA reads TGCGCCAGCAGCCGAGGGGGAATAGCGGGGGGAGGCGCAGATACGCAGTATTTT.

V and J are TRBV2 and TRBJ1-3; D is unclear. This CDR3 contains 15 residues. Looked up from germline, CDR1 is SNHLY and CDR2 is FYNNEI. Trimming removed 4 bases from V and 0 bases from J, with 10 bases in between. The CDR3 sequence is CASSGYGLSGNTIYF. The DNA of the CDR3 is TGTGCCAGCAGTGGTTATGGACTCTCTGGAAACACCATATATTTT.

In nucleotides, the CDR3 is TGCGCCAGCAGCTCCCTGCCACAGGCCCCGGGGGAGCAGTACTTC. Amino acids: CASSSLPQAPGEQYF. The chain uses TRBV5-1 and TRBJ2-7, with D tentatively TRBD1 or TRBD2 (5 bases each). Per germline, CDR1 SGHRS and CDR2 YFSETQ. This CDR3 comprises 15 residues. V was trimmed by 3 bases and J by 7 bases, leaving 20 bases between them.

The V call is TRBV2, the J call TRBJ2-2, with D hard to call. This CDR3 comprises 14 residues. The germline V and J ends were trimmed by 8 bases and 0 bases, with 10 bases remaining between them. Germline V gives CDR1 SNHLY, CDR2 FYNNEI. This chain's CDR3 is CASGLWSNTGELFF. CDR3 bases: TGTGCCAGCGGATTATGGTCGAACACCGGGGAGCTGTTTTTT.

The CDR3 is CASSLSGVGTGELFF. The CDR3 DNA reads TGTGCCAGCAGCTTATCAGGGGTAGGCACCGGGGAGCTGTTTTTT. The chain carries TRBV7-9 and TRBJ2-2; weak D call: TRBD1 (6 bases). Trimming took 2 bases from V and 4 from J, leaving 11 bases between them. Per the germline V gene, CDR1 is SEHNR and CDR2 is FQNEAQ (reference sequence). The CDR3 has 15 amino acids.